In this sample, the clone carrying this TCR beta chain turned up many times. Its antigen remains unidentified. The same CDR3 can be traced to other DNA sequences in this sample. Sequenced material consisted of expressed TCRB transcripts (all of the isolated RNA was reverse transcribed). Assay used: immunoSEQ multiplex PCR; TCRdb lists only in-frame clones, some missing. This sample has around 290,000 clones, with about 8.5% found just once. The CDR3 runs to 12 residues. V dropped 3 bases and J dropped 5 bases, with 7 bases sitting between them. CDR1 is SNHLY and CDR2 is FYNNEI in the germline V gene. This entry belongs to a study of beta chain features in type 1 diabetes. Study-wide results and caveats: The analysis here could not establish whether HLA type shapes TCRB rearrangement. The similarity of naive, central memory and Treg TCRB repertoires appeared greater among patients than among healthy donors.

Sequenced sample: central memory CD4+ T cells from blood. The sequence was collected from a woman under 30 in good health. This rearrangement joins TRBV2 to TRBJ1-2; the D gene is possibly TRBD1 (6 bases). The CDR3 nucleotides are TGTGCCAGCAGTGAGGACAGTTATGGCTACACCTTC. It translates to CASSEDSYGYTF.